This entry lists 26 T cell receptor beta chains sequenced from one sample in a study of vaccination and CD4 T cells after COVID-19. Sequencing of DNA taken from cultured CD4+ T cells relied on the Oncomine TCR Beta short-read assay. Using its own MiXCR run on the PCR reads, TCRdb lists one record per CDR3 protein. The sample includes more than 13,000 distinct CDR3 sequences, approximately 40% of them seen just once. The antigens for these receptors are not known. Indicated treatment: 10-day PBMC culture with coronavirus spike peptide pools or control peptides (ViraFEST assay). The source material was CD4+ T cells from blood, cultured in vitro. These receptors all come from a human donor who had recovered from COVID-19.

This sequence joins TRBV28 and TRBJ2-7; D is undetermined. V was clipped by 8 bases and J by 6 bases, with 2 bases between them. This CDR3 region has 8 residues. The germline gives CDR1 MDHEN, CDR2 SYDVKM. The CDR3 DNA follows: TGTGCCAGCGGCGAGCAGTACTTC. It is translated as CASGEQYF.

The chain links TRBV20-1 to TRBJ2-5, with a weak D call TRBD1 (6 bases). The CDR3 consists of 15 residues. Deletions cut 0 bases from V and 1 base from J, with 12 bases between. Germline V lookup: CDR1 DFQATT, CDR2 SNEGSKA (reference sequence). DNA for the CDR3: TGCAGTGCTAGAGAAATCCGCAGGGGCCAAGAGACCCAGTACTTC. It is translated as CSAREIRRGQETQYF.

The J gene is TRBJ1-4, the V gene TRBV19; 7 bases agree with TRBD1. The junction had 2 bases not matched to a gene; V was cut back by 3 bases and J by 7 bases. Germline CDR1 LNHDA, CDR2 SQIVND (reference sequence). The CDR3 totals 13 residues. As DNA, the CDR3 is TGTGCCAGTAGTATCAACAGGGGTGAAAAACTGTTTTTT. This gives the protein CASSINRGEKLFF.

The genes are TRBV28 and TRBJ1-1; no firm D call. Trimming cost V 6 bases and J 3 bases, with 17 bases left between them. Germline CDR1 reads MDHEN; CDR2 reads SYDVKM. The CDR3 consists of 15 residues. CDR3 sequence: CASRAAGPKDTEAFF. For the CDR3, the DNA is TGTGCCAGCAGGGCGGCCGGTCCCAAGGACACTGAAGCTTTCTTT.

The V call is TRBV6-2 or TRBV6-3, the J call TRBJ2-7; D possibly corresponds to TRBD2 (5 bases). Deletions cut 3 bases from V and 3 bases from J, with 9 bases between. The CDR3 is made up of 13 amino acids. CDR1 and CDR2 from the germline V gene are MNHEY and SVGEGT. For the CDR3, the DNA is TGTGCCAGCAGTTATCTGAGGGACTACGAGCAGTACTTC. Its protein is CASSYLRDYEQYF.

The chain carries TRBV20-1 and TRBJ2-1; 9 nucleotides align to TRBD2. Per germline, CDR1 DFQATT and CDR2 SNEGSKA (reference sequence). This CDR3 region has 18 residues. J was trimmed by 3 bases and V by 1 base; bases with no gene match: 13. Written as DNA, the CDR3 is TGCAGTGCTAGAGTTCCTAGCGGGATGCATAGTGTCTACAATGAGCAGTTCTTC. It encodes CSARVPSGMHSVYNEQFF.

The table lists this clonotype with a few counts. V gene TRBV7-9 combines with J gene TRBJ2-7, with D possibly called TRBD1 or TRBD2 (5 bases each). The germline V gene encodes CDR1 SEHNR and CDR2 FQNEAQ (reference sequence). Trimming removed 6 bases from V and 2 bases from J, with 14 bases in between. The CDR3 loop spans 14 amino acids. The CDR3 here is CASRRDGSTYEQYF. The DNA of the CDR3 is TGTGCCAGCAGACGGGACGGTTCCACCTACGAGCAGTACTTC. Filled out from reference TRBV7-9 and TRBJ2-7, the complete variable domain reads DTGVSQNPRHKITKRGQNVTFRCDPISEHNRLYWYRQTLGQGPEFLTYFQNEAQLEKSRLLSDRFSAERPKGSFSTLEIQRTEQGDSAMYLCASRRDGSTYEQYFGPGTRLTVT.

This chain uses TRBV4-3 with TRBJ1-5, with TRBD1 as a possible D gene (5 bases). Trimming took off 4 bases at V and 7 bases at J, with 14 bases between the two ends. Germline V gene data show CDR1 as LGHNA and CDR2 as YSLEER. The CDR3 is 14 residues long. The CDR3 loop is CASSLEIRGQPQHF. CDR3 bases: TGCGCCAGCAGCCTCGAAATCCGGGGGCAGCCCCAGCATTTT.

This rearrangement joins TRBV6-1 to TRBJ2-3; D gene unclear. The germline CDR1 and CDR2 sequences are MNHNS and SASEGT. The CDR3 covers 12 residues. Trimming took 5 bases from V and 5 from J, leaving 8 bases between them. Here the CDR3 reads CASSIGIDTQYF. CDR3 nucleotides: TGTGCCAGCAGTATAGGAATAGATACGCAGTATTTT.

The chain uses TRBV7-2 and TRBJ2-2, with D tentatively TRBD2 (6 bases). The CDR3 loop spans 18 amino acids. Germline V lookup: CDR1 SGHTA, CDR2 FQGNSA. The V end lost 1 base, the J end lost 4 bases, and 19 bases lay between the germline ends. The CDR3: CASSLVLSSREATGELFF. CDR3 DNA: TGTGCCAGCAGCTTAGTTCTCTCTAGCAGGGAGGCCACCGGGGAGCTGTTTTTT.

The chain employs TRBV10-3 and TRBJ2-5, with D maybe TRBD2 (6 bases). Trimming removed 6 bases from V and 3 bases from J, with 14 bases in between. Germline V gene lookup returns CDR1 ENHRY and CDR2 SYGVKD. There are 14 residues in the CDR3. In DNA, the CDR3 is TGTGCCATCAGGCGGGACGGGGTAAAAGAGACCCAGTACTTC. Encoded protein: CAIRRDGVKETQYF.

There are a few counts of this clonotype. Written as DNA, the CDR3 is TGCGCCAGCCGCCACAGGCTATACGAGCAGTACTTC. It codes for CASRHRLYEQYF. The chain is built from TRBV23-1 and TRBJ2-7; D might be TRBD1 (5 bases). TRBV23-1 is known as an ORF, though its function is uncertain. V was pared by 8 bases and J by 4 bases, with 12 bases between. The CDR3 extends over 12 amino acids.

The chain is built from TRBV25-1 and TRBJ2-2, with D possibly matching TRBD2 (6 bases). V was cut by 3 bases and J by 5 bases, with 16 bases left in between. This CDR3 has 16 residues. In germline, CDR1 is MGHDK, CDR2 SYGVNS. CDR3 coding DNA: TGTGCCAGCAGTGAGGGGGGAAGGGGAAGGACCGGGGAGCTGTTTTTT. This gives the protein CASSEGGRGRTGELFF.

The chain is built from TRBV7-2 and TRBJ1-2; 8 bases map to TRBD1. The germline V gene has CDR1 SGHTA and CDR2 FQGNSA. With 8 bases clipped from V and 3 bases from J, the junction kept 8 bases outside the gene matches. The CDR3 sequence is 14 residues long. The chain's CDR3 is CASGSQGEDYGYTF. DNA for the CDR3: TGTGCCAGCGGCTCACAGGGGGAAGACTATGGCTACACCTTC.

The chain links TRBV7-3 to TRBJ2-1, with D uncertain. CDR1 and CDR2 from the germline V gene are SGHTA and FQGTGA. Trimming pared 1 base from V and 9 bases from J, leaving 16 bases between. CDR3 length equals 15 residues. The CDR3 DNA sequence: TGTGCCAGCAGCTTAAATTGGGGAACTGGGCGTGAGCAGTTCTTC. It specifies CASSLNWGTGREQFF.

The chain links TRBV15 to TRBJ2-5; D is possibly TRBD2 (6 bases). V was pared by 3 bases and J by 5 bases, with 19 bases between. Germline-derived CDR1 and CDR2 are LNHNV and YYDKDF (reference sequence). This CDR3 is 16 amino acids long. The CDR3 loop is CATSRQIRDSRETQYF. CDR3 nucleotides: TGTGCCACCAGCAGGCAAATCCGGGACTCCAGGGAGACCCAGTACTTC.

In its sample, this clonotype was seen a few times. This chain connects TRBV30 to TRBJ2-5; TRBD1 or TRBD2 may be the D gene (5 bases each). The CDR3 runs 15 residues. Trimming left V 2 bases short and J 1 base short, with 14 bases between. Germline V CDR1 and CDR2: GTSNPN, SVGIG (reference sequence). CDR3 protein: CAWSSLWGPQETQYF. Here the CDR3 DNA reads TGTGCCTGGAGTTCCCTTTGGGGACCCCAAGAGACCCAGTACTTC.

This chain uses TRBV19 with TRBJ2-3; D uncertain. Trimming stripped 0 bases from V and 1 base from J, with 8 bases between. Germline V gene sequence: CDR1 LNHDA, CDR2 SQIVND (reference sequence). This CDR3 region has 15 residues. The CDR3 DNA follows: TGTGCCAGTAGTATAGAAAACAGCCGCACAGATACGCAGTATTTT. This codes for CASSIENSRTDTQYF.

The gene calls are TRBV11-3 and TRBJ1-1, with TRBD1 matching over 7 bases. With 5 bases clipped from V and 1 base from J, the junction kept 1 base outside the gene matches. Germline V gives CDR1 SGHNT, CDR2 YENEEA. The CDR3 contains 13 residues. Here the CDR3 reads CASSRDRNTEAFF. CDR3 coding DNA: TGTGCCAGCAGCCGGGACAGGAACACTGAAGCTTTCTTT.

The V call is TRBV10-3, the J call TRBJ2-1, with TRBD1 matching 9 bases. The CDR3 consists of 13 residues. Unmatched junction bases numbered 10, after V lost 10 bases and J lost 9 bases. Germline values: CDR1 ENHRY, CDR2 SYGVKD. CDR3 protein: CAKSPGQGSEQFF. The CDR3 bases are TGTGCCAAAAGCCCGGGACAGGGTAGTGAGCAGTTCTTC.

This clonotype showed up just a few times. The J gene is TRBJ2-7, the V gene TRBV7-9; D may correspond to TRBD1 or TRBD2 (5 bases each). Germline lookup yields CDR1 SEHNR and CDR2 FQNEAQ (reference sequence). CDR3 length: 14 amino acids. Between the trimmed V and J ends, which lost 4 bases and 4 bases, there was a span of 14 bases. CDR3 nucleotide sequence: TGTGCCAGCAGCTCCGGGACGGGGCCTTACGAGCAGTACTTC. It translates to CASSSGTGPYEQYF.

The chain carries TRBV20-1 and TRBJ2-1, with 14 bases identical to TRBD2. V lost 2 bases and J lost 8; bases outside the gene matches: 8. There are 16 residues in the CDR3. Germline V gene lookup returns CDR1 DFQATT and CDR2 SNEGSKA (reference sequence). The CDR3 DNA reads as TGCAGTGCTAGACTACCGGGACTAGCGGGAGCCTATGAGCAGTTCTTC. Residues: CSARLPGLAGAYEQFF.

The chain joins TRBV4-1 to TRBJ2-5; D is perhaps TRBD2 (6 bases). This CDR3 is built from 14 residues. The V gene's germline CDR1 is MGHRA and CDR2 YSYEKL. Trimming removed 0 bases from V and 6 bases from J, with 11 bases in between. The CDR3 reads CASSQDSGRKTQYF. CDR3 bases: TGCGCCAGCAGCCAAGATTCCGGGAGAAAGACCCAGTACTTC.

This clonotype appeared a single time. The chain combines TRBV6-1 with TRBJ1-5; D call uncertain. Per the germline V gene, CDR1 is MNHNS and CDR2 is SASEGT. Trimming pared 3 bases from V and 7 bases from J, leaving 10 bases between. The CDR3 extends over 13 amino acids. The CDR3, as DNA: TGTGCCAGCAGTGACCTTGGCCAGCAGCCCCAGCATTTT. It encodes CASSDLGQQPQHF.

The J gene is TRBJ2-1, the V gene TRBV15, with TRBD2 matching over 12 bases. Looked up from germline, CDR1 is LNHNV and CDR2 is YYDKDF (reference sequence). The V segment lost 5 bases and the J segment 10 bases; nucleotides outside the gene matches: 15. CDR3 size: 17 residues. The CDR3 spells CATSLPQRLAGVNEQFF. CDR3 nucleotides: TGTGCCACCAGCCTACCCCAAAGACTAGCGGGAGTCAACGAGCAGTTCTTC.

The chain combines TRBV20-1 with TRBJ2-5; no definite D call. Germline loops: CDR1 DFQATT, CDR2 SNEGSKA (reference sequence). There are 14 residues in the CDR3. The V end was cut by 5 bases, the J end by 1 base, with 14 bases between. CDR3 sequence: CSAADVGGQETQYF. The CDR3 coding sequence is TGCAGTGCTGCTGACGTCGGCGGCCAAGAGACCCAGTACTTC.